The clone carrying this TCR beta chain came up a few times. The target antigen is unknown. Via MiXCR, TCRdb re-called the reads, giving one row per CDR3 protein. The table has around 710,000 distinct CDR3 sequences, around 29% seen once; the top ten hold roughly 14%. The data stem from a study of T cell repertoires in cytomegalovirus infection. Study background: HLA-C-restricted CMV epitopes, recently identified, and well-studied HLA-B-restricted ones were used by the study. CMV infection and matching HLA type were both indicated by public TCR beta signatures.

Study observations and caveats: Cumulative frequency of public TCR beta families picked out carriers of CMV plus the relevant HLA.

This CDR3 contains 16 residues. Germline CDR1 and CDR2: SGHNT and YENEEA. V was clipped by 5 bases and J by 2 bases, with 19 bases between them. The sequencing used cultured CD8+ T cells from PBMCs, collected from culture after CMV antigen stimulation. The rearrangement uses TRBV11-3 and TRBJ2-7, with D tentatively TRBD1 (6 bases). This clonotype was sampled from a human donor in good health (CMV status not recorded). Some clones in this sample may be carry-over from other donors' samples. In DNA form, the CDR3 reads TGTGCCAGCAGCCGATACGAGACCGGACAGACCTACGAGCAGTACGTC. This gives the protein CASSRYETGQTYEQYV.